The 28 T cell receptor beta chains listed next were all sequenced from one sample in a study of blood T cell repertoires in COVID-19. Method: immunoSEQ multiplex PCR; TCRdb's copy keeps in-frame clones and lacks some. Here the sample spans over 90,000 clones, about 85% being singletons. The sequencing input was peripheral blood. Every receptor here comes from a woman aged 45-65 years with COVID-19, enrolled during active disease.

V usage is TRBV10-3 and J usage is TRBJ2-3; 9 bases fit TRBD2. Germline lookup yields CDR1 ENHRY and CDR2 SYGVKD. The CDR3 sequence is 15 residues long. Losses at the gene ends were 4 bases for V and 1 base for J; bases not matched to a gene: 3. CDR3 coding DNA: TGTGCCATCAGTGGGGTAGCGGGGGGCACAGATACGCAGTATTTT. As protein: CAISGVAGGTDTQYF.

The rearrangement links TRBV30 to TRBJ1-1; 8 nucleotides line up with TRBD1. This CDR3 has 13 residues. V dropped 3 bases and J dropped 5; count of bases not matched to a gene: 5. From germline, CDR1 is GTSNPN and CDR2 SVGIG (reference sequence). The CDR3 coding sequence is TGTGCCTGGAGACAACAGGGGGTGACTGAAGCTTTCTTT. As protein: CAWRQQGVTEAFF.

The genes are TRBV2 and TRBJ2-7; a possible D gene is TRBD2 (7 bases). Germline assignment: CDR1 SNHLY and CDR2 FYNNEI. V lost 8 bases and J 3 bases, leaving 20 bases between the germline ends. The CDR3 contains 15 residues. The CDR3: CASGSWEGVFYEQYF. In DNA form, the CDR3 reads TGTGCCAGCGGTTCGTGGGAGGGGGTCTTCTACGAGCAGTACTTC.

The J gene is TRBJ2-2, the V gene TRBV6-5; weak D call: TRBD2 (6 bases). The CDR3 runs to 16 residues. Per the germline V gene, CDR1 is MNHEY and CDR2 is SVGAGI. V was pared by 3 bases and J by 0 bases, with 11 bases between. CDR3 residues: CASSYRTNSNTGELFF. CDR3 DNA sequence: TGTGCCAGCAGTTATCGGACTAATTCGAACACCGGGGAGCTGTTTTTT.

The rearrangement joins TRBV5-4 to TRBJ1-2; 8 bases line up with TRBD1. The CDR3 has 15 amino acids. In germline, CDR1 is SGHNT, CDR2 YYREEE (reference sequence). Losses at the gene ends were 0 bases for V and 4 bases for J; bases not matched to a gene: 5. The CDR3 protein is CASSLVGQETYGYTF. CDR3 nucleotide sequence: TGTGCCAGCAGCTTGGTGGGACAGGAGACCTATGGCTACACCTTC.

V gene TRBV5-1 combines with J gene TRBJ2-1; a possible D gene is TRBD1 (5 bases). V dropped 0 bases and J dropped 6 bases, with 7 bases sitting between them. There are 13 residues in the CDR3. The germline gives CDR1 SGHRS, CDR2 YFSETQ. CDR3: CASSLGQLNEQFF. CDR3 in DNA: TGCGCCAGCAGCTTGGGACAGCTCAATGAGCAGTTCTTC.

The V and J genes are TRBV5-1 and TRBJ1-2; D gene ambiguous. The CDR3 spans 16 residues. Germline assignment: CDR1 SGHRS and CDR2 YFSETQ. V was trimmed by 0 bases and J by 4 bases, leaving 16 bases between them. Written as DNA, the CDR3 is TGCGCCAGCAGCTTGGATTTGCGGGCGGGTGGCTATGGCTACACCTTC. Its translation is CASSLDLRAGGYGYTF.

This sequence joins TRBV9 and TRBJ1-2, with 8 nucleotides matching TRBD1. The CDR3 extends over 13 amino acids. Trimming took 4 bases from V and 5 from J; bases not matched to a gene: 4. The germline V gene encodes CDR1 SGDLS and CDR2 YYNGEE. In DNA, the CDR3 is TGTGCCAGCAGCCCCGGGACAGGATATGGCTACACCTTC. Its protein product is CASSPGTGYGYTF. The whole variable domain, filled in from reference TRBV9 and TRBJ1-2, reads DSGVTQTPKHLITATGQRVTLRCSPRSGDLSVYWYQQSLDQGLQFLIQYYNGEERAKGNILERFSAQQFPDLHSELNLSSLELGDSALYFCASSPGTGYGYTFGSGTRLTVV.

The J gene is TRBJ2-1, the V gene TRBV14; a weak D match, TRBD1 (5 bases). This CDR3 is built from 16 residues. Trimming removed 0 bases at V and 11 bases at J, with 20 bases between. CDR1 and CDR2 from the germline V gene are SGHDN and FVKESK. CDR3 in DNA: TGTGCCAGCAGCCAAGAAGGGTTCCCAGGGCCCCTAAAGCAGTTCTTC. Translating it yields CASSQEGFPGPLKQFF.

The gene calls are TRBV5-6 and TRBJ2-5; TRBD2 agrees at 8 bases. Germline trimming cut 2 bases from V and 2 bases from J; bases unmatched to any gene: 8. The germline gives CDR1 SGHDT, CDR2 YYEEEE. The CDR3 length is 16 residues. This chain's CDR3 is CASSFIGGAGQETQYF. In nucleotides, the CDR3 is TGTGCCAGCAGCTTCATCGGGGGGGCCGGGCAAGAGACCCAGTACTTC.

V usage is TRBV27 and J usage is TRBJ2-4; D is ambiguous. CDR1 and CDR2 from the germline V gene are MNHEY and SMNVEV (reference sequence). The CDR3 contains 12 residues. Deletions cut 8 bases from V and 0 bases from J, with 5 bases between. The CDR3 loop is CASPLAKNIQYF. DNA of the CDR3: TGTGCCAGCCCCCTAGCCAAAAACATTCAGTACTTC.

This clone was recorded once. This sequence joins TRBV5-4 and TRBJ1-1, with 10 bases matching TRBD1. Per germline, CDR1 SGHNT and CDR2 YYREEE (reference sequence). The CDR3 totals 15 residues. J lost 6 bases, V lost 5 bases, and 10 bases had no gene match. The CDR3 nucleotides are TGTGCCAGCAGTAGACAGGGGGCGCAGGGAGCTGAAGCTTTCTTT. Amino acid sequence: CASSRQGAQGAEAFF.

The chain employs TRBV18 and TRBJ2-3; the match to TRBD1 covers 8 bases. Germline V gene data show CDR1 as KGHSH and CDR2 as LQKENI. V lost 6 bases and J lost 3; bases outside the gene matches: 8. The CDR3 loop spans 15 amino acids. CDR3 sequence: CASSQQGVGTDTQYF. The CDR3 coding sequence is TGTGCCAGCTCTCAACAGGGGGTAGGGACAGATACGCAGTATTTT.

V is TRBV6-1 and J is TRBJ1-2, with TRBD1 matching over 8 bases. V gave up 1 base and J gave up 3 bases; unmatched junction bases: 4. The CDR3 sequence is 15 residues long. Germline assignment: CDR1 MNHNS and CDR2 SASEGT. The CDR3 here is CASSEEVRGHYGYTF. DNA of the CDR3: TGTGCCAGCAGTGAAGAGGTCAGGGGGCACTATGGCTACACCTTC.

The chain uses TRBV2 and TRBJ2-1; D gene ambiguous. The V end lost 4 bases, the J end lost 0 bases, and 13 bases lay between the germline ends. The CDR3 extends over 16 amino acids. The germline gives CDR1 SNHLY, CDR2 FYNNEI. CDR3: CASSGQATSSYNEQFF. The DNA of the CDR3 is TGTGCCAGCAGTGGGCAGGCTACGAGCTCCTACAATGAGCAGTTCTTC. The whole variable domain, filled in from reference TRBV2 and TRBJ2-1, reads EPEVTQTPSHQVTQMGQEVILRCVPISNHLYFYWYRQILGQKVEFLVSFYNNEISEKSEIFDDQFSVERPDGSNFTLKIRSTKLEDSAMYFCASSGQATSSYNEQFFGPGTRLTVL.

CDR3 in DNA: TGTGCCAGCAGCTCGACAGGCGGCAATCAGCCCCAGCATTTT. Translating it yields CASSSTGGNQPQHF. The rearrangement links TRBV13 to TRBJ1-5; perhaps TRBD1 as D (6 bases). Looked up from germline, CDR1 is PRHDT and CDR2 is FYEKMQ (reference sequence). V was shortened by 4 bases and J by 2 bases, with 9 bases between the two germline ends. The CDR3 extends over 14 amino acids.

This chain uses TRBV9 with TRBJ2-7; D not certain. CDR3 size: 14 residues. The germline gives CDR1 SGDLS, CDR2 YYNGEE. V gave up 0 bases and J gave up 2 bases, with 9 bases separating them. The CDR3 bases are TGTGCCAGCAGCGTAGGCAGTCCCCCCTACGAGCAGTACTTC. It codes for CASSVGSPPYEQYF. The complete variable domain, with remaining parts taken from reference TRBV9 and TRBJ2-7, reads DSGVTQTPKHLITATGQRVTLRCSPRSGDLSVYWYQQSLDQGLQFLIQYYNGEERAKGNILERFSAQQFPDLHSELNLSSLELGDSALYFCASSVGSPPYEQYFGPGTRLTVT.

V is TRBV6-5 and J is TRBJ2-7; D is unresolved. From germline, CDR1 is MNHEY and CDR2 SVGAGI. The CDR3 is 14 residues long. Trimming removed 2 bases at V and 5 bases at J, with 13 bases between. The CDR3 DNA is TGTGCCAGCAGTTACGGTGGCCCACAAAACGAGCAGTACTTC. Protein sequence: CASSYGGPQNEQYF.

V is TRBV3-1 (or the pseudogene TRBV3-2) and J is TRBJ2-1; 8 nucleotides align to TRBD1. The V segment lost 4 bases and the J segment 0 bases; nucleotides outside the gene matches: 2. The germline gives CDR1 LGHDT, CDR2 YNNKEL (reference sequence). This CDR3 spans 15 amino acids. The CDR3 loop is CASSLGQVSYNEQFF. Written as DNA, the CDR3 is TGTGCCAGCAGCCTGGGACAGGTCTCCTACAATGAGCAGTTCTTC.

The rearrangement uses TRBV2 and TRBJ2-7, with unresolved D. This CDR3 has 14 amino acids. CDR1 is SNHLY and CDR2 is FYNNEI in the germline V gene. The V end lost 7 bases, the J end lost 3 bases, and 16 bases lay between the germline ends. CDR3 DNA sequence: TGTGCCAGCACATCATTTGCGGCCTTCTACGAGCAGTACTTC. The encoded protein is CASTSFAAFYEQYF.

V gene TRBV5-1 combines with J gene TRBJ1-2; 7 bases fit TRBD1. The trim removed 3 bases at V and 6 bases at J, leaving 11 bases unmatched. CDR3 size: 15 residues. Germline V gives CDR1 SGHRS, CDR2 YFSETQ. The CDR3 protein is CASSYSTGSLNGYTF. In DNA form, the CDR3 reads TGCGCCAGCAGCTACTCGACAGGGAGCTTAAATGGCTACACCTTC. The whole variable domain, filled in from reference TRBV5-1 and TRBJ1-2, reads KAGVTQTPRYLIKTRGQQVTLSCSPISGHRSVSWYQQTPGQGLQFLFEYFSETQRNKGNFPGRFSGRQFSNSRSEMNVSTLELGDSALYLCASSYSTGSLNGYTFGSGTRLTVV.

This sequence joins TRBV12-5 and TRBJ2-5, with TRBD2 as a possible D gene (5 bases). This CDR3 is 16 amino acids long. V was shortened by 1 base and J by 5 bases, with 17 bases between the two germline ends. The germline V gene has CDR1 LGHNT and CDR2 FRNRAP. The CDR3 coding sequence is TGTGCTAGTGGTTTGGGCTTAACTAGTTGGAGCGAGACCCAGTACTTC. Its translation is CASGLGLTSWSETQYF.

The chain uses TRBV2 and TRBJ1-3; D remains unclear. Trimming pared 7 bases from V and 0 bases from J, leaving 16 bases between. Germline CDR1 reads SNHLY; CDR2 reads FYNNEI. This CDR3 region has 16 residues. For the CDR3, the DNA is TGTGCCAGCAATGTTGAGACATTCAGCTCTGGAAACACCATATATTTT. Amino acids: CASNVETFSSGNTIYF.

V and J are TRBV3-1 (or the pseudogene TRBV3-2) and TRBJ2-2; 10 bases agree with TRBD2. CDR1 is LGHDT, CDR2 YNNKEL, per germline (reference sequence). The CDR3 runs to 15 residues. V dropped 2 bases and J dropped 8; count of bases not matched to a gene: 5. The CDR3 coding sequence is TGTGCCAGCAGCCAAACTAGCGGGGCAGGTGGGGAGCTGTTTTTT. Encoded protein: CASSQTSGAGGELFF.

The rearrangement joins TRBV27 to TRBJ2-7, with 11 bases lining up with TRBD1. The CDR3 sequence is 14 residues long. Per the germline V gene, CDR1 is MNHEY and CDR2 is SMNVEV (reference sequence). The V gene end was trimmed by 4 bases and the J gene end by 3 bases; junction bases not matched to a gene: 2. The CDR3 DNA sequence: TGTGCCAGCAGTTCCGGGACAGGGGGCTACGAGCAGTACTTC. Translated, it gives CASSSGTGGYEQYF.

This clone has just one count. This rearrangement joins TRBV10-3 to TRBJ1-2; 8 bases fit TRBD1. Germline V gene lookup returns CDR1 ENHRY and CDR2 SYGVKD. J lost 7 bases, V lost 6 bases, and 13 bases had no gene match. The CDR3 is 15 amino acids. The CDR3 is CAISDRTGRKGGYTF. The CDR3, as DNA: TGTGCCATCAGCGATCGGACAGGGAGGAAAGGTGGCTACACCTTC.

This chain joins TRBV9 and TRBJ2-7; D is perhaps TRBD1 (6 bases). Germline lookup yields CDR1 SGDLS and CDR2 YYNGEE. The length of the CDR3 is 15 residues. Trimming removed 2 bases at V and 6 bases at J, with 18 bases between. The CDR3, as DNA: TGTGCCAGCAGCGTTCGGGACACCAATTTCGCCGAGCAGTACTTC. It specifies CASSVRDTNFAEQYF.

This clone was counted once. CDR3 bases: TGTGCCAGCAGTTACGGGGACACAGGGGATTCTGGCTACACCTTC. Amino acids: CASSYGDTGDSGYTF. The V and J genes are TRBV6-5 and TRBJ1-2; 7 positions agree with TRBD1. Germline V gene data show CDR1 as MNHEY and CDR2 as SVGAGI. J gave up 7 bases and V 2 bases, and 10 bases lay outside the gene matches. This CDR3 comprises 15 residues.